This TCR beta chain was captured in a study of blood T cell repertoires in COVID-19. Background on the study: COVID-19 samples collected from the United States, Italy and Spain covered acute and convalescent phases. Nucleic acid was either cDNA or gDNA, and it came from T cells, B-cell-depleted T cells, or PBMCs.

Profiled with immunoSEQ multiplex PCR; TCRdb holds only in-frame clones, not every one. The table includes under 300,000 clones, 70% to 90% detected once. With V trimmed by 3 bases and J by 4 bases, 14 bases remained unmatched. The CDR3 covers 18 residues. CDR1 LGHDT and CDR2 YNNKEL come from the germline V gene (reference sequence). Clinical histories supplied by participants themselves formed the basis of cohort assignment. Recovered participants had two consecutive negative NP/OP PCR tests, healthcare professional clearance, or symptom resolution. This chain uses TRBV3-1 (or the pseudogene TRBV3-2) with TRBJ1-2, with 10 bases lining up with TRBD1. Sequencing was done on a sample of PBMCs or T cells enriched from blood (not recorded which). The TCR originated in a woman aged 25 to 45 who had recovered from COVID-19. The CDR3 nucleotides read TGTGCCAGCAGCCAGTGGGGGGACAGGGGCCTGATGTTCTATGGCTACACCTTC. As protein: CASSQWGDRGLMFYGYTF.